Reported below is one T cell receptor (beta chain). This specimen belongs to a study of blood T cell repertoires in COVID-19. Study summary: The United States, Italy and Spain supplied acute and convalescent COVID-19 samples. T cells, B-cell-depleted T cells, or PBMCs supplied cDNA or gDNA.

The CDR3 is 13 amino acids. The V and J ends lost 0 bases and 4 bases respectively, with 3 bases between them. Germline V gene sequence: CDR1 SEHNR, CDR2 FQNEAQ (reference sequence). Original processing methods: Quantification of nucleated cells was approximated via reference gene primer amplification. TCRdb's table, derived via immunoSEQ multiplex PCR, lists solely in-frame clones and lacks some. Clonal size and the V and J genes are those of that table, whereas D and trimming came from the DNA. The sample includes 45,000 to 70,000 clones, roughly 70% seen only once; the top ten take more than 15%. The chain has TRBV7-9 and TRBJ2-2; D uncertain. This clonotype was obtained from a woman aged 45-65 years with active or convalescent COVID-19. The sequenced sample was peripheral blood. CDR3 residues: CASSLAATGELFF. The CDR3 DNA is TGTGCCAGCAGCTTAGCGGCCACCGGGGAGCTGTTTTTT.